What follows are 20 T cell receptor beta chains derived from one specimen sequenced in a study of T cells in Graves' hyperthyroidism and ophthalmopathy. Researchers took RNA transcripts and amplified the TCR beta CDR3 regions from them. Carried out on the TCR CDR3, a first-round RT-PCR used the HTBI primer set. TCRdb reprocessed the multiplex PCR reads via MiXCR and lists one record per CDR3 protein. In the table there are hundreds of thousands of distinct CDR3 sequences, approximately 15% of which are singletons. The sequencing sample was made of blood. Receptor source: a woman aged 50 to 60 with Graves' ophthalmopathy.

This clonotype turned up a few times. The genes are TRBV29-1 and TRBJ2-7, with D unresolved. Germline-derived CDR1 and CDR2 are SQVTM and ANQGSEA. This CDR3 has 13 residues. Trimming removed 4 bases at V and 2 bases at J, with 12 bases between. CDR3 nucleotide sequence: TGCAGCGTTGTGTCACGCTTCACCTACGAGCAGTACTTC. Its protein product is CSVVSRFTYEQYF.

This clonotype was found many times. CDR3 residues: CASSQIAGGPQGTQYF. The CDR3, as DNA: TGCGCCAGCAGCCAAATAGCGGGAGGGCCTCAGGGGACCCAGTACTTC. The chain links TRBV4-3 to TRBJ2-5; 11 positions agree with TRBD2. J was trimmed by 7 bases and V by 2 bases; bases with no gene match: 9. CDR1 and CDR2 from the germline V gene are LGHNA and YSLEER. This CDR3 contains 16 residues.

This clonotype has a count of ten or more. The chain links TRBV2 to TRBJ1-2; TRBD1 is a possible D gene (5 bases). Deletions cut 9 bases from V and 6 bases from J, with 23 bases between. There are 15 residues in the CDR3. Germline-derived CDR1 and CDR2 are SNHLY and FYNNEI. The CDR3 protein is CAREKKSPKGNGYTF. The CDR3, as DNA: TGTGCCAGGGAAAAAAAGTCACCTAAGGGGAATGGCTACACCTTC.

The chain joins TRBV15 to TRBJ2-2, with D unresolved. Trimming took 4 bases from V and 1 from J, leaving 7 bases between them. Germline V gives CDR1 LNHNV, CDR2 YYDKDF (reference sequence). The CDR3 is 14 amino acids. The CDR3 bases are TGTGCCACCAGCAACGAGATGAACACCGGGGAGCTGTTTTTT. Its protein product is CATSNEMNTGELFF.

In regard to this clonotype: A much bigger clone sits one base away, suggesting this may be a read error. The chain uses TRBV6-5 and TRBJ2-1; D is unresolved. The CDR3 loop spans 15 amino acids. Trimming pared 2 bases from V and 0 bases from J, leaving 8 bases between. Germline CDR1 and CDR2: MNHEY and SVGAGI. CDR3: CASSYPANSYNEQFF. CDR3 in DNA: TGTGCCAGCAGTTACCCGGCAAACTCCTACAATGAGCAGTTCTTC.

The chain couples TRBV29-1 to TRBJ2-3; 12 positions match TRBD2. CDR1 is SQVTM, CDR2 ANQGSEA, per germline. Trimming at V came to 5 bases and at J to 4 bases, leaving 7 bases not matched to a gene. The CDR3 is made up of 15 amino acids. The CDR3 bases are TGCAGCGTTCTACCACTAGCGGGAGGCCCAGATACGCAGTATTTT. Translation: CSVLPLAGGPDTQYF.

V gene TRBV5-1 combines with J gene TRBJ2-3; no firm D call. Germline V gives CDR1 SGHRS, CDR2 YFSETQ. This CDR3 region has 15 residues. The ends were cut back, 0 bases at V and 1 base at J, with 9 bases in the middle. CDR3 sequence: CASSLAPVGTDTQYF. CDR3 nucleotides: TGCGCCAGCAGCTTGGCCCCTGTAGGCACAGATACGCAGTATTTT.

This clonotype has just a few counts. The chain has TRBV20-1 and TRBJ1-4; unclear D gene. Per germline, CDR1 DFQATT and CDR2 SNEGSKA (reference sequence). V lost 6 bases to trimming and J lost 8 bases, with 13 bases between them. This CDR3 region has 12 residues. For the CDR3, the DNA is TGCAGTGCCCCGGTTGGAGTCGAAAAACTGTTTTTT. Translation gives CSAPVGVEKLFF.

This clonotype turned up a few times. Mismatch with germline at one junction end may stem from a read error. The chain employs TRBV20-1 and TRBJ2-7; 7 bases match TRBD2. Per germline, CDR1 DFQATT and CDR2 SNEGSKA (reference sequence). The CDR3 totals 19 residues. The CDR3 protein is CSARLPGLSTRGMSYDQYF. The CDR3, as DNA: TGCAGTGCTAGACTCCCGGGACTATCAACCAGAGGGATGTCCTACGATCAGTACTTC.

As regards this clonotype: Possible read error: a much larger clone is one base away. As DNA, the CDR3 is TGTGCCAGCAGCCTGAACAGCGGGACGAACACCGGGGAGCTGTTTTTT. Its translation is CASSLNSGTNTGELFF. The rearrangement joins TRBV7-2 to TRBJ2-2; 7 bases are shared with TRBD2. Germline V gene data show CDR1 as SGHTA and CDR2 as FQGNSA. V gave up 5 bases and J gave up 0 bases; unmatched junction bases: 6. CDR3 size: 16 residues. Full variable domain (remainder filled in from reference TRBV7-2 and TRBJ2-2): GAGVSQSPSNKVTEKGKDVELRCDPISGHTALYWYRQSLGQGLEFLIYFQGNSAPDKSGLPSDRFSAERTGGSVSTLTIQRTQQEDSAVYLCASSLNSGTNTGELFFGEGSRLTVL.

In this sample, this clonotype turned up many times. The chain combines TRBV5-1 with TRBJ2-1; possible D gene TRBD1, 6 bases. This CDR3 has 15 amino acids. V was shortened by 4 bases and J by 1 base, with 12 bases between the two germline ends. Germline V gives CDR1 SGHRS, CDR2 YFSETQ. The CDR3: CASSHRAGSYNEQFF. CDR3 coding DNA: TGCGCCAGCAGCCACAGGGCCGGATCCTACAATGAGCAGTTCTTC.

This clonotype was recorded many times. The chain links TRBV18 to TRBJ2-1; 10 bases are shared with TRBD2. The CDR3 contains 16 residues. Germline values: CDR1 KGHSH, CDR2 LQKENI. Germline trimming cut 3 bases from V and 1 base from J; bases unmatched to any gene: 3. The CDR3 DNA sequence: TGTGCCAGCTCACCCCAAGCGGGAGGGTCCTACAATGAGCAGTTCTTC. Encoded protein: CASSPQAGGSYNEQFF.

This clonotype has only a few counts. The chain is built from TRBV5-1 and TRBJ2-6; tentatively, D is TRBD1 (5 bases). Trimming left V 5 bases short and J 2 bases short, with 20 bases between. Germline CDR1 and CDR2: SGHRS and YFSETQ. The length of the CDR3 is 18 residues. The CDR3 loop is CASSVLPGSLAGANVLTF. The CDR3 coding sequence is TGCGCCAGCAGTGTCTTGCCAGGGTCACTGGCTGGGGCCAACGTCCTGACTTTC.

This clonotype occurred many times. The chain joins TRBV30 to TRBJ2-3; D call uncertain. Trimming took off 2 bases at V and 6 bases at J, with 6 bases between the two ends. This CDR3 comprises 11 residues. Germline CDR1 GTSNPN, CDR2 SVGIG (reference sequence). The CDR3 loop is CAWSLGDTQYF. CDR3 nucleotide sequence: TGTGCCTGGAGTCTTGGGGATACGCAGTATTTT.

This clonotype has ten or more counts. The CDR3 region has the DNA TGTGCCTGGAGTGGCCAGGGACTCAATGAGCAGTTCTTC. Its protein product is CAWSGQGLNEQFF. The chain is built from TRBV30 and TRBJ2-1; possibly TRBD2 for D (6 bases). V was clipped by 1 base and J by 6 bases, with 10 bases between them. The CDR3 contains 13 residues. Germline lookup yields CDR1 GTSNPN and CDR2 SVGIG (reference sequence).

This clonotype was observed a few times. V is TRBV5-5 and J is TRBJ2-7, with D possibly TRBD1 on 6 matching bases. The CDR3 totals 14 residues. Germline V gene lookup returns CDR1 SGHKS and CDR2 YYEKEE (reference sequence). Trimming left V 0 bases short and J 4 bases short, with 11 bases between. The CDR3, as DNA: TGTGCCAGCAGCTTGGCCAACAGGGAGTACGAGCAGTACTTC. It specifies CASSLANREYEQYF. Looking up the rest from reference TRBV5-5 and TRBJ2-7 gives the full variable domain: DAGVTQSPTHLIKTRGQQVTLRCSPISGHKSVSWYQQVLGQGPQFIFQYYEKEERGRGNFPDRFSARQFPNYSSELNVNALLLGDSALYLCASSLANREYEQYFGPGTRLTVT.

In this sample, this clonotype turned up many times. CDR3 sequence (DNA): TGCAGCGTTGACACGACCAGCACAGATACGCAGTATTTT. This sequence encodes CSVDTTSTDTQYF. The rearrangement joins TRBV29-1 to TRBJ2-3; D not certain. Between the trimmed V and J ends, which lost 3 bases and 0 bases, there was a span of 7 bases. This CDR3 has 13 amino acids. Germline CDR1 SQVTM, CDR2 ANQGSEA.

This clonotype appeared many times. CDR3 nucleotide sequence: TGTGCCAGCAGTGGAAGGACAGGGGGCACAGATACGCAGTATTTT. Its protein product is CASSGRTGGTDTQYF. V and J are TRBV6-2 or TRBV6-3 and TRBJ2-3; 9 bases align to TRBD1. J lost 1 base, V lost 5 bases, and 4 bases had no gene match. From germline, CDR1 is MNHEY and CDR2 SVGEGT. The CDR3 length is 15 residues.

This clonotype showed up just a few times. This chain joins TRBV6-1 and TRBJ2-2, with a weak D call TRBD2 (5 bases). Trimming stripped 10 bases from V and 5 bases from J, with 14 bases between. CDR3 length: 13 residues. Germline lookup yields CDR1 MNHNS and CDR2 SASEGT. For the CDR3, the DNA is TGTGCCATTACAATACGGAGGACCGGGGAGCTGTTTTTT. As protein: CAITIRRTGELFF.

This clonotype showed up many times. The CDR3 spells CASRGGETQYF. The CDR3, as DNA: TGCGCCAGCCGAGGGGGGGAGACCCAGTACTTC. The gene calls are TRBV5-1 and TRBJ2-5, with D perhaps being TRBD1 or TRBD2 (6 bases each). V lost 7 bases, J lost 5 bases, and 9 bases lay in between. Germline V gene sequence: CDR1 SGHRS, CDR2 YFSETQ. The CDR3 loop spans 11 amino acids.